The rows below give T cell receptor beta chains drawn from one sample of a study of blood T cell repertoires in COVID-19. Generated by immunoSEQ multiplex PCR, the TCRdb table keeps only in-frame clones and is missing some. The top ten hold about 6% of the sample, which has approximately 300,000 clones, roughly nine tenths seen once. Sequences were obtained from PBMCs or T cells enriched from blood (not recorded which). These receptors all stem from a woman aged 25 to 39 who had recovered from COVID-19. The CDR3 runs from the conserved cysteine through the conserved F or W. The D gene is left open where the match is weak. Clone size is shown for a subset of rows, as once, few, many or a class of expanded clone.

clone_size: NA; j_call: TRBJ2-7; v_call: TRBV7-2; d_call: NA; cdr3_nt: TGTGCCAGCAGCTTCCCGGGAACCTACGAGCAGTACTTC; cdr3_aa: CASSFPGTYEQYF
clone_size: NA; j_call: TRBJ2-3; v_call: TRBV5-1; d_call: TRBD2; cdr3_nt: TGCGCCAGCAGCTTGAGGGGACTAGTCACAGATACGCAGTATTTT; cdr3_aa: CASSLRGLVTDTQYF
clone_size: NA; j_call: TRBJ2-1; v_call: TRBV18; d_call: TRBD1; cdr3_nt: TGTGCCAGCTCGCTGGACAGGGGTGAGCAGTTCTTC; cdr3_aa: CASSLDRGEQFF
clone_size: NA; j_call: TRBJ2-3; v_call: TRBV5-6; d_call: NA; cdr3_nt: TGTGCCAGCAGCTTGGTTGCTAGCGTCCAAGATACGCAGTATTTT; cdr3_aa: CASSLVASVQDTQYF
clone_size: NA; j_call: TRBJ1-1; v_call: TRBV19; d_call: TRBD1; cdr3_nt: TGTGCCAGTAGTCCCTTGGCAGGGGGCTGGTCTGAAGCTTTCTTT; cdr3_aa: CASSPLAGGWSEAFF
clone_size: NA; j_call: TRBJ1-2; v_call: TRBV4-1; d_call: NA; cdr3_nt: TGCGCCAGCAGCCAAGATTCAGGGATCGGCTACACCTTC; cdr3_aa: CASSQDSGIGYTF
clone_size: NA; j_call: TRBJ2-2; v_call: TRBV3-1/TRBV3-2; d_call: NA; cdr3_nt: TGTGCCAGCAGCCAAGATGAGGTCCCCGGGGAGCTGTTTTTT; cdr3_aa: CASSQDEVPGELFF
clone_size: NA; j_call: TRBJ2-7; v_call: TRBV7-9; d_call: NA; cdr3_nt: TGTGCCAGCAGCTTGGTGACAGTCCCCTACGAGCAGTACTTC; cdr3_aa: CASSLVTVPYEQYF
clone_size: NA; j_call: TRBJ1-2; v_call: TRBV12-3/TRBV12-4; d_call: NA; cdr3_nt: TGTGCCAGCAGTTTCGGACAGTATGGCTACACCTTC; cdr3_aa: CASSFGQYGYTF
clone_size: once; j_call: TRBJ2-2; v_call: TRBV12-3/TRBV12-4; d_call: NA; cdr3_nt: TGTGCCAGCCGCCGCGCTAACACCGGGGAGCTGTTTTTT; cdr3_aa: CASRRANTGELFF
clone_size: NA; j_call: TRBJ2-7; v_call: TRBV6-2/TRBV6-3; d_call: TRBD1; cdr3_nt: TGTGCCAGCAGTCCCGGGACAGGGGGGTCCTACGAGCAGTACTTC; cdr3_aa: CASSPGTGGSYEQYF
clone_size: NA; j_call: TRBJ2-2; v_call: TRBV9; d_call: TRBD1; cdr3_nt: TGTGCCAGCAGCGTGATTTCTCGGACAGGGTCAGCCGGGGAGCTGTTTTTT; cdr3_aa: CASSVISRTGSAGELFF
clone_size: NA; j_call: TRBJ1-2; v_call: TRBV6-1; d_call: NA; cdr3_nt: TGTGCCAGCAGTGAAGCGGCAGGGCTGAGCTACACCTTC; cdr3_aa: CASSEAAGLSYTF
clone_size: NA; j_call: TRBJ1-6; v_call: TRBV10-3; d_call: NA; cdr3_nt: TGTGCCATCAAGGGAGGGGATAATTCACCCCTCCACTTT; cdr3_aa: CAIKGGDNSPLHF
clone_size: NA; j_call: TRBJ1-1; v_call: TRBV5-1; d_call: NA; cdr3_nt: TGCGCCAGCAGCTTGGCGGTCGGGAGCACTGAAGCTTTCTTT; cdr3_aa: CASSLAVGSTEAFF
clone_size: NA; j_call: TRBJ1-4; v_call: TRBV19; d_call: TRBD1; cdr3_nt: TGTGCCAGTAGTATGACAGGGCGGGAAAAACTGTTTTTT; cdr3_aa: CASSMTGREKLFF
clone_size: NA; j_call: TRBJ1-3; v_call: TRBV14; d_call: NA; cdr3_nt: TGTGCCAGCAGCCGCCCCGGGACATCGGACACCATATATTTT; cdr3_aa: CASSRPGTSDTIYF
clone_size: NA; j_call: TRBJ1-6; v_call: TRBV3-1/TRBV3-2; d_call: NA; cdr3_nt: TGTGCCAGCAGCCAAGAGATATACAGGGATCCGCCTTCACCCCTCCACTTT; cdr3_aa: CASSQEIYRDPPSPLHF
clone_size: NA; j_call: TRBJ2-3; v_call: TRBV15; d_call: TRBD1; cdr3_nt: TGTGCCACCAGCAGGGGGACAGACACCACAGATACGCAGTATTTT; cdr3_aa: CATSRGTDTTDTQYF
clone_size: NA; j_call: TRBJ2-6; v_call: TRBV5-4; d_call: TRBD1; cdr3_nt: TGTGCCAGCAGCTCGGGGACAGGGGGTACGGTGGCTGGGGCCAACGTCCTGACTTTC; cdr3_aa: CASSSGTGGTVAGANVLTF
clone_size: NA; j_call: TRBJ2-7; v_call: TRBV5-8; d_call: TRBD1; cdr3_nt: TGTGCCAGCAGCCGCGAGACCGTGACAGGGGGGGGCGAGCAGTACTTC; cdr3_aa: CASSRETVTGGGEQYF
clone_size: NA; j_call: TRBJ2-2; v_call: TRBV7-3; d_call: TRBD2; cdr3_nt: TGTGCCAGCAGCTTAATAGGGGCTAGCGGCTCGTTAAGGACCGGGGAGCTGTTTTTT; cdr3_aa: CASSLIGASGSLRTGELFF
clone_size: NA; j_call: TRBJ1-1; v_call: TRBV10-3; d_call: NA; cdr3_nt: TGTGCCATCAGGGACATGAACACTGAAGCTTTCTTT; cdr3_aa: CAIRDMNTEAFF
clone_size: NA; j_call: TRBJ1-2; v_call: TRBV15; d_call: NA; cdr3_nt: TGTGCCACCAGCAGATGGACAGCCAACCGAAACTATGGCTACACCTTC; cdr3_aa: CATSRWTANRNYGYTF
clone_size: NA; j_call: TRBJ1-3; v_call: TRBV7-9; d_call: NA; cdr3_nt: TGTGCCAGCAGCCCCGGGGAGGCCGAGGGGAACACCATATATTTT; cdr3_aa: CASSPGEAEGNTIYF
clone_size: NA; j_call: TRBJ2-7; v_call: TRBV29-1; d_call: NA; cdr3_nt: TGCAGCGTTGAAAAAGGAGGGGGCGCCACCCATGAGCAGTACTTC; cdr3_aa: CSVEKGGGATHEQYF
clone_size: NA; j_call: TRBJ2-3; v_call: TRBV5-8; d_call: TRBD1; cdr3_nt: TGTGCCAGCAGCCTCGGACAGGGGCAGACAGATACGCAGTATTTT; cdr3_aa: CASSLGQGQTDTQYF
clone_size: NA; j_call: TRBJ1-6; v_call: TRBV30; d_call: NA; cdr3_nt: TGTGCCTGGAGTGTACTGTTGGGACATACGAATTCACCCCTCCACTTT; cdr3_aa: CAWSVLLGHTNSPLHF
clone_size: NA; j_call: TRBJ1-4; v_call: TRBV11-2; d_call: NA; cdr3_nt: TGTGCCAGCAGCACAAGGACAAAAAAACTGTTTTTT; cdr3_aa: CASSTRTKKLFF
clone_size: NA; j_call: TRBJ1-2; v_call: TRBV20-1; d_call: TRBD1; cdr3_nt: TGCAGTGGGACTCAGGGGGATGGCTACACCTTC; cdr3_aa: CSGTQGDGYTF
clone_size: NA; j_call: TRBJ1-1; v_call: TRBV5-6; d_call: NA; cdr3_nt: TGTGCCAGCAGCTTGACAGGGCGGGTGGATGAAGCTTTCTTT; cdr3_aa: CASSLTGRVDEAFF
clone_size: NA; j_call: TRBJ1-2; v_call: TRBV19; d_call: TRBD1; cdr3_nt: TGTGCCAGTAGTATAGGGGGACAGGGGGCTCATGGCTACACCTTC; cdr3_aa: CASSIGGQGAHGYTF
clone_size: once; j_call: TRBJ2-7; v_call: TRBV28; d_call: TRBD2; cdr3_nt: TGTGCCAGCAGGGGAAAAGCGGGGGGTCCCTACGAGCAGTACTTC; cdr3_aa: CASRGKAGGPYEQYF
clone_size: NA; j_call: TRBJ2-7; v_call: TRBV6-1; d_call: NA; cdr3_nt: TGTGCCAGCAGTGAAGGACAGTTGAGCTCCTACGAGCAGTACTTC; cdr3_aa: CASSEGQLSSYEQYF
clone_size: NA; j_call: TRBJ2-2; v_call: TRBV3-1/TRBV3-2; d_call: NA; cdr3_nt: TGTGCCAGCAGCCGCCAAGGGGGACGGACTTTTAACACCGGGGAGCTGTTTTTT; cdr3_aa: CASSRQGGRTFNTGELFF
clone_size: NA; j_call: TRBJ2-7; v_call: TRBV7-9; d_call: NA; cdr3_nt: TGTGCCAGCAGCTTCCAGGGTAAGGACGAGCAGTACTTC; cdr3_aa: CASSFQGKDEQYF
clone_size: NA; j_call: TRBJ1-1; v_call: TRBV18; d_call: NA; cdr3_nt: TGTGCCAGCTCACCCCCCCGCGGCGGGGACTTGAACACTGAAGCTTTCTTT; cdr3_aa: CASSPPRGGDLNTEAFF
clone_size: NA; j_call: TRBJ1-1; v_call: TRBV5-1; d_call: NA; cdr3_nt: TGCGCCAGCAGCATTAGGGACGGGGGCACTGAAGCTTTCTTT; cdr3_aa: CASSIRDGGTEAFF
clone_size: NA; j_call: TRBJ2-5; v_call: TRBV5-1; d_call: TRBD2; cdr3_nt: TGCGCCAGCAGCTTGGTGGCGGGGGGACCCCAAGAGACCCAGTACTTC; cdr3_aa: CASSLVAGGPQETQYF
clone_size: few; j_call: TRBJ1-1; v_call: TRBV6-5; d_call: TRBD1; cdr3_nt: TGTGCCAGCAGAAAGACAGGGAAGAACACTGAAGCTTTCTTT; cdr3_aa: CASRKTGKNTEAFF
clone_size: NA; j_call: TRBJ1-1; v_call: TRBV7-9; d_call: NA; cdr3_nt: TGTGCCAGCAGCTTCCGTCAAGACAGCTGGATGAACACTGAAGCTTTCTTT; cdr3_aa: CASSFRQDSWMNTEAFF